This T cell receptor beta chain was recovered during a study of T cell responses to AZD1222 COVID-19 vaccine. Study-wide results and caveats: White British ancestry dominated among donors, who included more females, and clonal diversity was possibly underestimated. Spike regions recognized by vaccine-associated CD4 TCRs spanned the protein, led by 160-218 and 743-854.

Comment on this clone: Its antigen remains unidentified.

Germline V gene data show CDR1 as SGHVS and CDR2 as FQNEAQ. The CDR3 is made up of 14 amino acids. V shed 1 base and J shed 6 bases, with 13 bases lying between them. Only in-frame clones appear in the TCRdb table, and some are missing; sequencing was by immunoSEQ multiplex PCR. There are 130,000 to 150,000 clones in the sample; about 91% occur only once, and roughly 2% lies in the top ten. Sequenced material: peripheral blood, taken on day 0 of AZD1222 vaccination. This clonotype was sampled from an adult in good health. The chain is built from TRBV7-8 and TRBJ2-7; no firm D call. This chain's CDR3 is CASSLDRRRAEQYF. DNA of the CDR3: TGTGCCAGCAGCTTAGACCGCCGCCGGGCCGAGCAGTACTTC.